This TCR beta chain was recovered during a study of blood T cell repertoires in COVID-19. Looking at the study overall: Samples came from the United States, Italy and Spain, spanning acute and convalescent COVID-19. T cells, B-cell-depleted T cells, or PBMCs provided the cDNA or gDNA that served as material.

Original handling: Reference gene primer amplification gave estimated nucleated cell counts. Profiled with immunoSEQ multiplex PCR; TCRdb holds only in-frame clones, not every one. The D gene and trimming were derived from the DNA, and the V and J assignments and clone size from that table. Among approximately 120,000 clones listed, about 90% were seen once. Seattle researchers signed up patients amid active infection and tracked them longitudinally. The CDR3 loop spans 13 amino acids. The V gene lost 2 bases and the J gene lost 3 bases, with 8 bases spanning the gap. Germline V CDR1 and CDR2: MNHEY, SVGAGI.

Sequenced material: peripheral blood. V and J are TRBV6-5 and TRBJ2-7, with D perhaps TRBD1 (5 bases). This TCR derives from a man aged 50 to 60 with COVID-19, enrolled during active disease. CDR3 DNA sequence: TGTGCCAGCAGTTACGGGGCCCGCTACGAGCAGTACTTC. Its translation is CASSYGARYEQYF.